Sequencing of this TCR beta chain was carried out in a study of ipilimumab plus nivolumab after autologous stem cell transplantation. Generated by immunoSEQ multiplex PCR, the TCRdb table keeps only in-frame clones and is missing some. Of about 16,000 clones listed, roughly 70% are singletons. This clone was recorded once. Ipilimumab, 1 mg/kg, started 14 to 28 days after autologous transplant. Trimming took off 5 bases at V and 9 bases at J, with 12 bases between the two ends. CDR3 length equals 12 residues. CDR1 is SGHRS, CDR2 YFSETQ, per germline. The source is a male donor with diffuse large B-cell lymphoma. The starting material was PBMCs, obtained in a trial of ipilimumab plus nivolumab as post-transplant consolidation. The rearrangement uses TRBV5-1 and TRBJ2-1; a possible D gene is TRBD1 (5 bases). The chain's CDR3 is CASREGVGEQFF. In DNA, the CDR3 is TGCGCCAGCAGAGAAGGGGTAGGTGAGCAGTTCTTC.